The entry below gives a single T cell receptor (beta chain) sequence along with its context. As processed by the authors: Estimates of nucleated cell counts were drawn from the amplification of reference gene primers. Clones were sequenced by immunoSEQ multiplex PCR, and TCRdb holds only the in-frame ones, with some missing. That table is the source of V, J and clone size, and D and trimming were worked out from the DNA. Of 150,000 to 200,000 clones in the sample, approximately 88% were seen once. This specimen comes from a study of blood T cell repertoires in COVID-19. Study-level background: PBMCs, B-cell-depleted T cells, or T cells provided the cDNA or gDNA that made up the material.

The age range of participants was roughly 18 to 90 years, with residence in fewer than 25 US areas. Before being deemed recovered, Cohort 3 donors had two negative PCRs, clearance, or symptom resolution. Looked up from germline, CDR1 is SEHNR and CDR2 is FQNEAQ (reference sequence). The V and J ends lost 1 base and 0 bases, in that order; junction bases with no gene match: 9. This CDR3 spans 19 amino acids. This rearrangement joins TRBV7-9 to TRBJ1-1, with 12 bases that match TRBD1. Sequenced sample: PBMCs or T cells enriched from blood (not recorded which). This TCR came from a young woman who had recovered from COVID-19. The CDR3 region has the DNA TGTGCCAGCAGCTTAGACCCTGGGACAGGGGGCCCCTTGAACACTGAAGCTTTCTTT. Its protein is CASSLDPGTGGPLNTEAFF.